This T cell receptor (beta chain) stems from a study of early T cells in non-severe SARS-CoV-2 infection. About the study: Chains from this unsorted whole-blood bulk RNA could not be paired.

Individual cDNA molecules received unique molecular identifiers during library preparation. TCRdb reanalysed the 5' RACE reads using MiXCR and keeps one entry per CDR3 protein. The sample has some 30,000 distinct CDR3 sequences; about 4.5% are singletons. Trimming removed 0 bases at V and 4 bases at J, with 9 bases between. The CDR3 covers 14 residues. CDR1 is LGHDT, CDR2 YNNKEL, per germline (reference sequence). Study findings and constraints: VDJdb-based annotation leaned toward anti-spike CD8 responses and missed private and CD4 specificities.

Many counts were recorded for this clonotype. Its target is not known. The receptor was derived from an adult who was a healthcare worker with PCR-confirmed SARS-CoV-2 infection or an uninfected control (not recorded which). This chain connects TRBV3-1 to TRBJ1-2, with D tentatively TRBD1 (5 bases). The sequenced sample was whole blood. In DNA form, the CDR3 reads TGTGCCAGCAGCCAAGAGGGGCAGGTCTATGGCTACACCTTC. Translation: CASSQEGQVYGYTF.